This T cell receptor beta chain was recorded in a study of T cells in Graves' hyperthyroidism and ophthalmopathy. Regarding the study as a whole: Blood also carried most thyroid clonotypes expanded above 0.001.

Germline loops: CDR1 SGHTA, CDR2 FQGTGA. Germline trimming cut 4 bases from V and 7 bases from J; bases unmatched to any gene: 4. The CDR3 is 14 residues long. For this clonotype: Its antigen is undetermined.

RNA transcripts yielded amplified TCR beta CDR3 regions. First-round RT-PCR of the TCR CDR3 relied on the HTBI primer set. Each CDR3 protein is one row after TCRdb ran MiXCR on the multiplex PCR reads. Here the sample spans 500,000 to 600,000 distinct CDR3 sequences, about 20% being singletons. The V call is TRBV7-3, the J call TRBJ2-1; 10 bases are a match to TRBD2. Sequenced sample: blood. The receptor was derived from a man aged 40-49 years with Graves' ophthalmopathy. The DNA for the CDR3 is TGTGCCAGCAGCTCTAGCGGGGGACTTAATGAGCAGTTCTTC. Encoded protein: CASSSSGGLNEQFF.